This entry lists 11 T cell receptor beta chains sequenced from one sample in a study of shared clonotypes between healthy human individuals. Only in-frame clones appear in the TCRdb table, and some are missing; sequencing was by immunoSEQ multiplex PCR. The sample has 2 million to 3 million clones, around 94% seen once. Sequencing was done on a sample of naive CD4+ T cells sorted from blood. Subset in this sample: CD45RA+ positively selected. These receptors were collected from a man aged 18 to 30 in good health.

This chain joins TRBV15 and TRBJ2-7; D is possibly TRBD1 or TRBD2 (5 bases each). The CDR3 length is 15 residues. Germline CDR1 LNHNV, CDR2 YYDKDF (reference sequence). V gave up 0 bases and J gave up 3 bases, with 12 bases separating them. The CDR3 reads CATSREPGAVYEQYF. CDR3 DNA: TGTGCCACCAGCAGAGAGCCCGGGGCCGTCTACGAGCAGTACTTC.

This chain connects TRBV6-1 to TRBJ2-2; 8 bases are shared with TRBD1. V lost 10 bases to trimming and J lost 2 bases; unmatched junction nucleotides: 9. CDR1 is MNHNS, CDR2 SASEGT, per germline. This CDR3 spans 15 amino acids. The CDR3 here is CATLRTGRNTGELFF. CDR3 bases: TGTGCCACCCTTAGGACAGGGAGAAACACCGGGGAGCTGTTTTTT.

The rearrangement uses TRBV10-3 and TRBJ2-1, with TRBD2 identical over 7 bases. V lost 8 bases and J lost 2; bases outside the gene matches: 3. The CDR3 runs to 13 residues. Germline-derived CDR1 and CDR2 are ENHRY and SYGVKD. The CDR3 loop reads CAIRGLAYNEQFF. The CDR3 DNA reads as TGTGCCATCCGAGGACTAGCCTACAATGAGCAGTTCTTC.

The chain carries TRBV6-5 and TRBJ2-7; 7 bases line up with TRBD1. Per germline, CDR1 MNHEY and CDR2 SVGAGI. This CDR3 contains 15 residues. V dropped 6 bases and J dropped 2; count of bases not matched to a gene: 10. CDR3 in amino acids: CASRRIRTGTYEQYF. DNA for the CDR3: TGTGCCAGCAGGCGAATTAGGACAGGCACCTACGAGCAGTACTTC.

This chain joins TRBV9 and TRBJ1-5; 10 bases match TRBD1. Germline CDR1 SGDLS, CDR2 YYNGEE. The V and J ends lost 4 bases and 5 bases, in that order; junction bases with no gene match: 3. The CDR3 sequence is 14 residues long. CDR3 residues: CASSQGQGDQPQHF. CDR3 coding DNA: TGTGCCAGCAGCCAAGGACAGGGGGATCAGCCCCAGCATTTT.

The chain couples TRBV2 to TRBJ1-1; no clear D. The CDR3 is made up of 14 amino acids. Per the germline V gene, CDR1 is SNHLY and CDR2 is FYNNEI. V was trimmed by 8 bases and J by 1 base, leaving 14 bases between them. CDR3: CASQPRTGNTEAFF. CDR3 coding DNA: TGTGCCAGCCAGCCCCGCACGGGGAACACTGAAGCTTTCTTT.

This clone showed up just once. Written as DNA, the CDR3 is TGTGCCAGCAGCGGAGGAACAGAAAGAAACTACGAGCAGTACTTC. Encoded protein: CASSGGTERNYEQYF. The chain recombines TRBV9 with TRBJ2-7; the D is unclear. V was cut by 3 bases and J by 3 bases, with 16 bases left in between. This CDR3 comprises 15 residues. CDR1 is SGDLS and CDR2 is YYNGEE in the germline V gene.

The rearrangement links TRBV11-2 to TRBJ2-7, with 8 bases aligning to TRBD2. Looked up from germline, CDR1 is SGHAT and CDR2 is FQNNGV. The CDR3 consists of 16 residues. V lost 5 bases and J lost 3; bases outside the gene matches: 12. The CDR3 DNA follows: TGTGCCAGCAGCCCGGGGGGGAGCGGACGAAGCTACGAGCAGTACTTC. Translation: CASSPGGSGRSYEQYF. The variable domain in full, completed from reference TRBV11-2 and TRBJ2-7, reads EAGVAQSPRYKIIEKRQSVAFWCNPISGHATLYWYQQILGQGPKLLIQFQNNGVVDDSQLPKDRFSAERLKGVDSTLKIQPAKLEDSAVYLCASSPGGSGRSYEQYFGPGTRLTVT.

This clone showed up just once. The rearrangement uses TRBV6-5 and TRBJ1-1; D is possibly TRBD1 (6 bases). V dropped 0 bases and J dropped 4 bases, with 9 bases sitting between them. This CDR3 spans 14 amino acids. The germline V gene has CDR1 MNHEY and CDR2 SVGAGI. The CDR3, as DNA: TGTGCCAGCAGTTACTCTAGGGGGATCACTGAAGCTTTCTTT. This translates into CASSYSRGITEAFF.

This chain uses TRBV9 with TRBJ2-1; either TRBD1 or TRBD2 may fit D (5 bases each). The V end lost 0 bases, the J end lost 9 bases, and 19 bases lay between the germline ends. Germline V gene sequence: CDR1 SGDLS, CDR2 YYNGEE. This CDR3 is 16 amino acids long. The CDR3 is CASSVVQGGGLVEQFF. The CDR3 nucleotides are TGTGCCAGCAGCGTAGTGCAGGGTGGGGGTCTGGTTGAGCAGTTCTTC.

The chain employs TRBV10-1 and TRBJ1-3; the D gene is possibly TRBD1 (6 bases). Germline CDR1 reads WNHNN; CDR2 reads SYGVQD (reference sequence). Trimming stripped 5 bases from V and 2 bases from J, with 10 bases between. The CDR3 consists of 14 residues. The CDR3 DNA reads as TGCGCCAGCAGTACAGGGACTACTGGAAACACCATATATTTT. Translation: CASSTGTTGNTIYF.